This T cell receptor (beta chain) was sequenced during a study of cytomegalovirus exposure and HLA in healthy donors. On this clone itself: Its antigen is as yet unknown.

Trimming pared 4 bases from V and 7 bases from J, leaving 17 bases between. The CDR3 extends over 15 amino acids. Germline assignment: CDR1 LNHNV and CDR2 YYDKDF (reference sequence). With 60 Vbeta and 13 Jbeta primers, the PCR was carried out. The assay was immunoSEQ multiplex PCR, and TCRdb's table has in-frame clones only and misses some. The table lists 110,000 or so clones, approximately 81% of them singletons, with 1% to 1.5% in the top ten. General study points: Sequencing depth across donors, presence/absence analyses assumed, was roughly uniform. High specificity and sensitivity for cytomegalovirus status were reported for the classifier.

The source of this sequence is a man younger than 40 in good health and CMV-seronegative. V usage is TRBV15 and J usage is TRBJ1-5; D is possibly TRBD1 (5 bases). The specimen sequenced was PBMCs. The CDR3 is CATSTPTTAGQPQHF. In DNA form, the CDR3 reads TGTGCCACCAGCACGCCCACGACAGCCGGGCAGCCCCAGCATTTT.